This entry lists 2 T cell receptor beta chains sequenced from one sample in a study of T-cell reconstitution after alpha-beta-depleted transplantation in children. Researchers prepared the TCRbeta library using unique molecular identifiers, the study reports. TCRdb itself ran the PCR reads through MiXCR, one entry per CDR3 protein. There are fewer than 550,000 distinct CDR3 sequences in the sample; roughly 10% occur only once, and approximately 5% lies in the top ten. The sample in question was PBMCs from the stem cell graft donor, obtained from the stem cell graft. The source of these receptors is a human donor who donated a stem cell graft to a child with acute myeloid leukemia.

This clonotype was seen a handful of times. The gene calls are TRBV2 and TRBJ2-1, with D possibly matching TRBD1 (6 bases). Germline V gives CDR1 SNHLY, CDR2 FYNNEI. This CDR3 comprises 14 residues. V was cut by 7 bases and J by 8 bases, with 18 bases left in between. CDR3 sequence reads: CASNRAPSEDEQFF. CDR3 nucleotides: TGTGCCAGCAACAGGGCCCCATCTGAGGATGAGCAGTTCTTC.

This chain links TRBV27 with TRBJ2-1; TRBD2 might be the D (6 bases). The CDR3 consists of 16 residues. Germline CDR1 MNHEY, CDR2 SMNVEV (reference sequence). V lost 2 bases and J 6 bases, leaving 17 bases between the germline ends. Here the CDR3 DNA reads TGTGCCAGCAGTTTAAGTCTCCTAGCGAGAGGCAATGAGCAGTTCTTC. This gives the protein CASSLSLLARGNEQFF.